This T cell receptor beta chain emerged from a study of T cells after yellow fever vaccination. Study results and caveats: Reappearing after the booster were most of the clones from primary vaccination (roughly 95% CD4, 70% to 90% CD8). The presence of abundant clonotypes contaminating from the bulk population was possible in FACS-sorted repertoires.

TCRdb used MiXCR to reprocess the 5' RACE reads, holding one entry per CDR3 protein. The sample carries roughly 500,000 distinct CDR3 sequences, roughly 21% recorded once. In the case of this clonotype: Its antigen is currently unknown.

CDR3 length equals 14 residues. Germline loops: CDR1 SGHAT, CDR2 FQNNGV. V was trimmed by 0 bases and J by 6 bases, leaving 11 bases between them. Here the sequenced sample was PBMCs, taken 15 days after the yellow fever booster vaccination. This clonotype was obtained from a man aged 25 to 40 who received the YFV17D yellow fever vaccine. This chain uses TRBV11-2 with TRBJ1-1; D perhaps matches TRBD1 (5 bases). The CDR3 loop is CASSLEGVGAEAFF. In DNA form, the CDR3 reads TGTGCCAGCAGCTTAGAGGGCGTAGGGGCTGAAGCTTTCTTT. The full variable domain, in which reference TRBV11-2 and TRBJ1-1 provide the parts outside the CDR3, is EAGVAQSPRYKIIEKRQSVAFWCNPISGHATLYWYQQILGQGPKLLIQFQNNGVVDDSQLPKDRFSAERLKGVDSTLKIQPAKLEDSAVYLCASSLEGVGAEAFFGQGTRLTVV.